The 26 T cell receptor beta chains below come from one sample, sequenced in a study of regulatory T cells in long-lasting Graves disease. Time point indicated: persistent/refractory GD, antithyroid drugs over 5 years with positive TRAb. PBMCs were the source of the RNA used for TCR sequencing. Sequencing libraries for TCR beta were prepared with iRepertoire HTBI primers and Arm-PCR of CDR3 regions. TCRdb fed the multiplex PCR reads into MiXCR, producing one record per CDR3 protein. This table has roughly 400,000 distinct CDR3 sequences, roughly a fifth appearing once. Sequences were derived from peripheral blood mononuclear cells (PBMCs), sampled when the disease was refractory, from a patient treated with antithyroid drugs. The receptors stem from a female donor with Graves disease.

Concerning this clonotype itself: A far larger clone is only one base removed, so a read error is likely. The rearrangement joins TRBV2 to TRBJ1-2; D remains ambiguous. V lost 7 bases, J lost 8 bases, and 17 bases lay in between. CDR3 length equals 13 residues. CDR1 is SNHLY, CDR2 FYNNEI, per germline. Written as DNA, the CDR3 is TGTGCCAGCAACTTCGGAGCTGCGGGAGGCTACACCTTC. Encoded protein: CASNFGAAGGYTF.

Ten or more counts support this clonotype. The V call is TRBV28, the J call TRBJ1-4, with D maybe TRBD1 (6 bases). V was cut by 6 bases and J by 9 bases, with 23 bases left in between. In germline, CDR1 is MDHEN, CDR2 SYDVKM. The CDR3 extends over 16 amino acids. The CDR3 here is CASRHPGAEGIQKLFF. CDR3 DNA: TGTGCCAGCAGACATCCGGGGGCAGAAGGGATTCAAAAACTGTTTTTT.

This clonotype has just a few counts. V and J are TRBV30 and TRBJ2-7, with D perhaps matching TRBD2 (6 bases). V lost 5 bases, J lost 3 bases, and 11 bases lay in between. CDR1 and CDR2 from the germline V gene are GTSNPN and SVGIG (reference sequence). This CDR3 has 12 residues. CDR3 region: CAWGTSVYEQYF. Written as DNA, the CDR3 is TGTGCCTGGGGGACTTCCGTCTACGAGCAGTACTTC.

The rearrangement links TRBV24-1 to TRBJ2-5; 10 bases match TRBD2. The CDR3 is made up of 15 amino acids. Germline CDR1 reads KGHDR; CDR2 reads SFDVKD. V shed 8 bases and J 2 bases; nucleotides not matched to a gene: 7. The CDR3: CATNRTSGSQETQYF. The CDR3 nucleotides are TGTGCCACCAATCGGACTAGCGGCTCGCAAGAGACCCAGTACTTC.

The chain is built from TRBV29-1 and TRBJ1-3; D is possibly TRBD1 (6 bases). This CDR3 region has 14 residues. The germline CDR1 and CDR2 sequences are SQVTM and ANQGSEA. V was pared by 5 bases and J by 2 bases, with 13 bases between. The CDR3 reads CSVSPRDTGNTIYF. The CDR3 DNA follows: TGCAGCGTTTCTCCTCGGGACACTGGAAACACCATATATTTT.

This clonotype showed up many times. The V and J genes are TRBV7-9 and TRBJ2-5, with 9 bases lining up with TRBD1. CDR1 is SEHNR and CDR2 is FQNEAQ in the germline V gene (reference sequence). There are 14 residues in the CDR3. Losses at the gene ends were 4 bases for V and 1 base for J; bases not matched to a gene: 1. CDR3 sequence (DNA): TGTGCCAGCAGCTCGACAGGGGGCCAAGAGACCCAGTACTTC. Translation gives CASSSTGGQETQYF.

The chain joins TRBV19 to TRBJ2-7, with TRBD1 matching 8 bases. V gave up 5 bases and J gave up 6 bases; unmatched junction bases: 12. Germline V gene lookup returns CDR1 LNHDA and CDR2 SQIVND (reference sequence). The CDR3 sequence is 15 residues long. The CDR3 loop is CASSLTGGRGVEQYF. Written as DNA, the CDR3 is TGTGCCAGTAGTTTAACAGGGGGGCGAGGCGTCGAGCAGTACTTC.

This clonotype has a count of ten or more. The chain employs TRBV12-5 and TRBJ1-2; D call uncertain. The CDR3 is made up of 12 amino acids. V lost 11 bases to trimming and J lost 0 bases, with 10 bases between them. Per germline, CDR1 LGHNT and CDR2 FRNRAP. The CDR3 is CAPRLPNYGYTF. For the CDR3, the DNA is TGTGCTCCCAGGTTACCTAACTATGGCTACACCTTC.

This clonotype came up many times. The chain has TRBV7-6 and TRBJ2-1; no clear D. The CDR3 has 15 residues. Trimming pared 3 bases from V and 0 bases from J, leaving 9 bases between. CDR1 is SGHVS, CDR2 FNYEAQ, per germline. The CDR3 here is CASSLALSSYNEQFF. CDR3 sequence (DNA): TGTGCCAGCAGCTTGGCGCTGAGCTCCTACAATGAGCAGTTCTTC.

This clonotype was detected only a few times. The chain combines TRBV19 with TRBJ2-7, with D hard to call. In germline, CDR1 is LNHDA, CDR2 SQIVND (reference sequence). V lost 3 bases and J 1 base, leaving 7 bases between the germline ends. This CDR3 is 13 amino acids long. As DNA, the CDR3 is TGTGCCAGTAGTATCGGGCTGTCCTACGAGCAGTACTTC. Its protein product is CASSIGLSYEQYF.

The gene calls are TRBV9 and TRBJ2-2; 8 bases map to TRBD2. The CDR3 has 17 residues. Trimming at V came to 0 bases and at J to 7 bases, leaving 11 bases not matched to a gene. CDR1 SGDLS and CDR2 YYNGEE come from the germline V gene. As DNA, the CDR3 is TGTGCCAGCAGCGTAGAGCTCGGGAGGGCCTCTGACGGGGAGCTGTTTTTT. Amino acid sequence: CASSVELGRASDGELFF.

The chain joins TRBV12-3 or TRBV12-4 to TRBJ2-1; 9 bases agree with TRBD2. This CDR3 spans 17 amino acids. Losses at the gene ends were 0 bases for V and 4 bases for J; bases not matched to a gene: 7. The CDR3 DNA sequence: TGTGCCAGCAGTTTAGCATTACTAGCGGGTGTTTACAATGAGCAGTTCTTC. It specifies CASSLALLAGVYNEQFF.

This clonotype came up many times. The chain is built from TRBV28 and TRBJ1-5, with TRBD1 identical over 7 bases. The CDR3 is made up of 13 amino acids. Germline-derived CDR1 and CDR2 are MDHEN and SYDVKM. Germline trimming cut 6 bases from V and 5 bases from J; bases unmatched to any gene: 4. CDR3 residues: CASRQGSDQPQHF. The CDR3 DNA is TGTGCCAGCAGACAGGGGTCGGATCAGCCCCAGCATTTT. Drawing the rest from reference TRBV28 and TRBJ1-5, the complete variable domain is DVKVTQSSRYLVKRTGEKVFLECVQDMDHENMFWYRQDPGLGLRLIYFSYDVKMKEKGDIPEGYSVSREKKERFSLILESASTNQTSMYLCASRQGSDQPQHFGDGTRLSIL.

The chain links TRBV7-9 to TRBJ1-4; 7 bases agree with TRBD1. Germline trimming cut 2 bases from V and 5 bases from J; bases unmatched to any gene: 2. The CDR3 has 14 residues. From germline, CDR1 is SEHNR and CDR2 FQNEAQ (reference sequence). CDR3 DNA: TGTGCCAGCAGCTTATCACAGGGGAATGAAAAACTGTTTTTT. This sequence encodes CASSLSQGNEKLFF.

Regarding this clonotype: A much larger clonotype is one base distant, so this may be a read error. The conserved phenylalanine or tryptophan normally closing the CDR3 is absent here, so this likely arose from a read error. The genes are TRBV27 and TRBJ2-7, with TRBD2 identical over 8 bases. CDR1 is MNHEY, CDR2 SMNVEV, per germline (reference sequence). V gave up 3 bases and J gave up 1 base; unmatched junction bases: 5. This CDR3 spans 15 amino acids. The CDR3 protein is CASSFREGLSYEQYL. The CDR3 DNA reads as TGTGCCAGCAGTTTTCGGGAGGGCCTTTCCTACGAGCAGTACCTC.

The CDR3 reads CSVSGSLLYEQYF. CDR3 in DNA: TGCAGCGTTTCCGGTTCTCTCCTCTACGAGCAGTACTTC. The chain employs TRBV29-1 and TRBJ2-7; D uncertain. This CDR3 contains 13 residues. CDR1 and CDR2 from the germline V gene are SQVTM and ANQGSEA. The germline V and J ends were trimmed by 5 bases and 3 bases, with 14 bases remaining between them.

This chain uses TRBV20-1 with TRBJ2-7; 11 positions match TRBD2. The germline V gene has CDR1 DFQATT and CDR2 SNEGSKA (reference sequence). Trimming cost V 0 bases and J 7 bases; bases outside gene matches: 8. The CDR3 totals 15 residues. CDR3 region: CSARDRLAGGDEQYF. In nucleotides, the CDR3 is TGCAGTGCTAGAGATAGGCTAGCGGGAGGTGATGAGCAGTACTTC.

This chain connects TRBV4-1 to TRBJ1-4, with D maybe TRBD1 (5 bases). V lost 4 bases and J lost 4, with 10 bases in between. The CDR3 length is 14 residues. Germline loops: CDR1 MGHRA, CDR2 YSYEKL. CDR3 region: CASSRGNGNEKLFF. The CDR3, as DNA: TGCGCCAGCAGCCGGGGGAACGGTAATGAAAAACTGTTTTTT.

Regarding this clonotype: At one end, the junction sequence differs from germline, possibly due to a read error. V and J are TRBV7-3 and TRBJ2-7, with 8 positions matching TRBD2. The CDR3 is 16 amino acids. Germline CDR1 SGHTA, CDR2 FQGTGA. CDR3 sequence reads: CASSPRTSSLPYEQYF. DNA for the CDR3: TGCGCCAGCAGCCCTAGGACTAGCTCCTTACCCTACGAGCAGTACTTC.

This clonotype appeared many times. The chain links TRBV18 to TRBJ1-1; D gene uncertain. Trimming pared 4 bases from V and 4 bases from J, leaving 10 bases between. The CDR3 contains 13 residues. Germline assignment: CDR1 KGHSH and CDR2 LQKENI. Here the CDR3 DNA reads TGTGCCAGCTCACGCGAGGTGGGCACTGAAGCTTTCTTT. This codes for CASSREVGTEAFF.

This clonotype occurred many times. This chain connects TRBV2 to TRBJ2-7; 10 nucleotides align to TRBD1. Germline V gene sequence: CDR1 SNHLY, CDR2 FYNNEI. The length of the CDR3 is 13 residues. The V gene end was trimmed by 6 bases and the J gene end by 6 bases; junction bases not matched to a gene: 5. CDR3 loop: CASSEWTGGEQYF. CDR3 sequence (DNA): TGTGCCAGCAGCGAGTGGACAGGGGGCGAGCAGTACTTC. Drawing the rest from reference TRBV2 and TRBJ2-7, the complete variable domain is EPEVTQTPSHQVTQMGQEVILRCVPISNHLYFYWYRQILGQKVEFLVSFYNNEISEKSEIFDDQFSVERPDGSNFTLKIRSTKLEDSAMYFCASSEWTGGEQYFGPGTRLTVT.

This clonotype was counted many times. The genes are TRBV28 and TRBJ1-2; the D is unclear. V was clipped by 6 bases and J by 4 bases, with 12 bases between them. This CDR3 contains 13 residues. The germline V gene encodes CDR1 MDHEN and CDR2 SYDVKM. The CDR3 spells CASSDSPLYGYTF. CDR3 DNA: TGTGCCAGCAGCGACTCGCCTCTCTATGGCTACACCTTC.

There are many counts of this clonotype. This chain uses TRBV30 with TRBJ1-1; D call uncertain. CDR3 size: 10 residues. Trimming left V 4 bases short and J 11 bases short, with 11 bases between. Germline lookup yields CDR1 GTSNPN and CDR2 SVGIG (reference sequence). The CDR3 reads CAWTLPPAFF. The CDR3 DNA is TGTGCCTGGACTCTCCCCCCGGCTTTCTTT.

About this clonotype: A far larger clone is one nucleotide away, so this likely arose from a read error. CDR3 nucleotide sequence: TGTGCCAGCAGTATAGCGGGAGGTGGTCAAGGGACCCAGTACTTC. It codes for CASSIAGGGQGTQYF. V usage is TRBV2 and J usage is TRBJ2-7, with 10 bases aligning to TRBD2. The J call is uncertain, as TRBJ2-5 better fits the DNA end. The CDR3 length is 15 residues. Germline CDR1 SNHLY, CDR2 FYNNEI.

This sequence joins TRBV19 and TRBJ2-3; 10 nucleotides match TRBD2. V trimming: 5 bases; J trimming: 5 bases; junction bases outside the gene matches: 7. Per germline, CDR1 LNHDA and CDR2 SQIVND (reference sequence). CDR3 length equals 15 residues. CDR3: CASSGEREGRDTQYF. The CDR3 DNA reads TGTGCCAGTAGTGGAGAGCGGGAGGGCAGAGATACGCAGTATTTT.

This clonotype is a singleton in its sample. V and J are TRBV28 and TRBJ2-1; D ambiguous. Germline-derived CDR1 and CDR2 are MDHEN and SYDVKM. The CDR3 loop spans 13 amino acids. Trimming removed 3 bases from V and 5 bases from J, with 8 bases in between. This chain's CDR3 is CASSFWSDNEQFF. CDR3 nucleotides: TGTGCCAGCAGTTTTTGGTCCGACAATGAGCAGTTCTTC.